This T cell receptor beta chain was observed in a study of cytomegalovirus exposure and HLA in healthy donors. Sequencing was performed with immunoSEQ multiplex PCR; in TCRdb, only in-frame clones are kept and a portion is missing. The top ten clones hold roughly 7.7% of a sample with fewer than 150,000 clones, 88% of them seen once. Regarding this clone: Its target is unknown.

Study-wide findings and caveats: Three CMV-associated chains were confirmed in vitro to be specific for CMV antigens.

The V and J ends lost 6 bases and 6 bases respectively, with 12 bases between them. The CDR3 loop spans 11 amino acids. Germline lookup yields CDR1 DFQATT and CDR2 SNEGSKA (reference sequence). The origin of this receptor is a young woman in good health and CMV-seropositive. V usage is TRBV20-1 and J usage is TRBJ2-7; D is uncertain. The sample consisted of PBMCs. CDR3 in DNA: TGCAGTGCCAGGTTTGGGCTCGAGCAGTACTTC. It translates to CSARFGLEQYF.